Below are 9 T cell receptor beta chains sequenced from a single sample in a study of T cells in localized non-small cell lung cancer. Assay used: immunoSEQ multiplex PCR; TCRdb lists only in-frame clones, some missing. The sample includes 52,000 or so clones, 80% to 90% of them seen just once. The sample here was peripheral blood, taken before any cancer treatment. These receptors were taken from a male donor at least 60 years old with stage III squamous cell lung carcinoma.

The DNA of the CDR3 is TGTGCCAGCAGCCAACCCGGGACAGGGATAGATACGCAGTATTTT. Protein product: CASSQPGTGIDTQYF. The chain carries TRBV4-2 and TRBJ2-3; 9 positions match TRBD1. The germline V gene encodes CDR1 LGHNA and CDR2 YNFKEQ. This CDR3 contains 15 residues. V dropped 2 bases and J dropped 5; count of bases not matched to a gene: 5.

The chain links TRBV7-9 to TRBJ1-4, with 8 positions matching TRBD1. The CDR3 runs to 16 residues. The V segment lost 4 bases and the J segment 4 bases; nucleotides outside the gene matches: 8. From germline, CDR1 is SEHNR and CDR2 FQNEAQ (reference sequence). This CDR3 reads CASSYLTGAVNEKLFF. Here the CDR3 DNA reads TGTGCCAGCAGCTACTTGACAGGGGCCGTTAATGAAAAACTGTTTTTT.

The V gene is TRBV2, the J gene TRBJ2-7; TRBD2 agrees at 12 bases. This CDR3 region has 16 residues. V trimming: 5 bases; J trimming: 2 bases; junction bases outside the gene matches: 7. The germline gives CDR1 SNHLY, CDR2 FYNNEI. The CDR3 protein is CASSSFGLAGTYEQYF. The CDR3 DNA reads TGTGCCAGCAGTTCTTTCGGACTAGCGGGAACCTACGAGCAGTACTTC.

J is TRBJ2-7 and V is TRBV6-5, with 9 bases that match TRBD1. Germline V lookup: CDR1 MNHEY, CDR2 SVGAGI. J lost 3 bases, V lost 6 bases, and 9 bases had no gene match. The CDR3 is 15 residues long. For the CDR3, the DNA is TGTGCCAGCAGGGCCGGGACAGGGATTGGCTACGAGCAGTACTTC. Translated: CASRAGTGIGYEQYF.

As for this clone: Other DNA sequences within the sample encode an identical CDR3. CDR3 sequence: CASSLGVLGGANVLTF. The CDR3 nucleotides are TGCGCCAGCAGCTTGGGTGTCCTGGGCGGGGCCAACGTCCTGACTTTC. The chain has TRBV5-1 and TRBJ2-6, with D hard to call. CDR3 length: 16 amino acids. The V and J ends lost 0 bases and 4 bases respectively, with 11 bases between them. CDR1 is SGHRS, CDR2 YFSETQ, per germline.

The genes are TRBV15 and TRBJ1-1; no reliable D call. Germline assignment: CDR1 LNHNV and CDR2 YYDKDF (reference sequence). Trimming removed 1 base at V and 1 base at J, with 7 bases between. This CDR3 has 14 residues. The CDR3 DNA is TGTGCCACCAGCAGAGCTTCGCGGAACACTGAAGCTTTCTTT. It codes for CATSRASRNTEAFF.

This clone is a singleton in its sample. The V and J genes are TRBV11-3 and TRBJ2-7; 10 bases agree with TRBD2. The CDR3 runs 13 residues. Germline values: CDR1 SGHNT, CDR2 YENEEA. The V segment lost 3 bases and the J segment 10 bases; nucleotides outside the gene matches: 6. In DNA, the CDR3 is TGTGCCAGCAGCTTTAATAGCGGGGGGCAACAGTACTTC. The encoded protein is CASSFNSGGQQYF.

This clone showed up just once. The CDR3 loop reads CASSAGTGANYGYTF. CDR3 nucleotide sequence: TGTGCCAGCTCCGCCGGGACAGGAGCCAACTATGGCTACACCTTC. The chain links TRBV18 to TRBJ1-2; TRBD1 agrees at 8 bases. V shed 6 bases, J shed 2 bases, and the junction held 8 bases outside the gene matches. In germline, CDR1 is KGHSH, CDR2 LQKENI. This CDR3 spans 15 amino acids.

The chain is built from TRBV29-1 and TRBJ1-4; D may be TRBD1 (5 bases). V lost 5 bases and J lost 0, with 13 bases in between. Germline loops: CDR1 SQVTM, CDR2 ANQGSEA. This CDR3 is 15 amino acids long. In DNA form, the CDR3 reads TGCAGCGTTTCGGGACGGCAGACAACTAATGAAAAACTGTTTTTT. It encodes CSVSGRQTTNEKLFF.